This T cell receptor (beta chain) came from a study of technical replicates of blood from several donors (dated by TCRdb to the late 2010s). Via the germline V gene, CDR1 is SGHTA and CDR2 FQGNSA. The cysteine opens and the phenylalanine closes a CDR3 of 15 amino acids. This entry keeps only the CDR3 DNA: 45 bases, framed from base 1. Here V drops 1 base and J drops 2 bases, and the junction holds 2 bases not matched to any gene. Library creation used the immunoSEQ multiplex PCR assay. This immuneACCESS table, as held by TCRdb, lists in-frame sequences with V and J called but not all clones. Of the missing ones, under half trace to an unresolved V gene in checked studies; the others have no known cause. This sample lists roughly 79,000 clones; around 95% were detected once. The ten largest clones represent roughly 0.36% of the sample. This clone appeared a single time. Its cognate antigen has yet to be identified. The input lacks base qualities; no much larger clone sits a single base away.

This chain is built from TRBV7-2 and TRBJ2-3; 8 central nucleotides agree with TRBD2. Sequenced material: T cells isolated from PBMCs. The sequence was collected from a human donor in good health. The nucleotide sequence reads TGTGCCAGCAGCTTAGTAGCGGGGCACACAGATACGCAGTATTTT. This codes for CASSLVAGHTDTQYF.